This T cell receptor beta chain was sequenced for a study of blood T cell repertoires in COVID-19. Whole-study context: Acute and convalescent COVID-19 specimens originated in the United States, Italy and Spain.

In the original processing: Reference gene primer amplification gave nucleated cell count estimates. Data came from immunoSEQ multiplex PCR; TCRdb stores just in-frame clones and leaves some out. The D gene and trimming were derived from the DNA, and the V and J assignments and clone size from that table. The table lists 200,000 to 300,000 clones, 88% of them singletons. Participant reports of clinical history set cohort assignment. The V gene's germline CDR1 is MNHEY and CDR2 SVGEGT. This CDR3 comprises 14 residues. Losses at the gene ends were 0 bases for V and 4 bases for J; bases not matched to a gene: 1.

The source material was PBMCs or T cells enriched from blood (not recorded which). This chain connects TRBV6-2 or TRBV6-3 to TRBJ2-3, with 7 positions matching TRBD2. This TCR was recovered from a woman aged 40 to 50 who had been exposed to COVID-19. In nucleotides, the CDR3 is TGTGCCAGCAGTTACTCTACTAGCGCAGATACGCAGTATTTT. Encoded protein: CASSYSTSADTQYF.